This T cell receptor (beta chain) emerged from a study of T cell repertoires in cytomegalovirus infection. Study-wide background: Used in the study were CMV epitopes, some recently identified and HLA-C-restricted, others well-studied and HLA-B-restricted. From public TCR beta signatures came an indication of both CMV infection and matching HLA type. Findings and caveats of the study: There were HLA-C-restricted CMV-specific TCR beta clonotypes dominating the ex vivo response. Cumulative frequency (of public TCR beta family members) identified carriers of CMV plus the relevant HLA.

The germline CDR1 and CDR2 sequences are MNHEY and SVGAGI. The V end was cut by 6 bases, the J end by 5 bases, with 23 bases between. This CDR3 contains 17 residues. MiXCR, applied by TCRdb to the reads, yields one record per CDR3 protein. The sample records about 830,000 distinct CDR3 sequences, around a third being singletons. A remark on this clonotype: The target antigen is unknown.

The V and J genes are TRBV6-5 and TRBJ2-1, with D unresolved. This material consisted of cultured CD8+ T cells from PBMCs, taken from culture after CMV antigen stimulation. This TCR derives from a human donor in good health (CMV status not recorded). Some clones in this sample may be carry-over from other donors' samples. CDR3 amino acids: CASSPVQSAYGNNEQFF. CDR3 coding DNA: TGTGCCAGCAGCCCAGTCCAGTCCGCGTATGGCAACAATGAGCAGTTCTTC.